A single sample is the source of the 10 T cell receptor beta chains below, sequenced in a study of Ad26.COV2.S vaccination and SARS-CoV-2 variants. Indicated treatment: approximately 18 received Ad26.COV2.S at low or high dose, single or two shots; 5 received placebo; per-sample allocation not given. The study sampled participants on day 63 after the first vaccine or placebo injection. Here immunoSEQ multiplex PCR was the method, and the copy in TCRdb shows in-frame clones only, minus some. The sample has 250,000 or so clones, 87% seen once; the top ten hold 2.9%. This specimen was peripheral blood, taken in a trial of Ad26.COV2.S vaccine versus placebo. Receptor source: a person between 18 and 65 years old who received the Ad26.COV2.S COVID-19 vaccine or a placebo.

The J gene is TRBJ1-2, the V gene TRBV5-6, with D perhaps TRBD1 (5 bases). The CDR3 covers 14 residues. The V and J ends lost 3 bases and 3 bases respectively, with 12 bases between them. Germline values: CDR1 SGHDT, CDR2 YYEEEE. In nucleotides, the CDR3 is TGTGCCAGCAGCTCAGGACATTTGGACTATGGCTACACCTTC. Protein product: CASSSGHLDYGYTF.

The CDR3 sequence is CASSYITGRYEQYV. The DNA of the CDR3 is TGTGCCAGCAGTTACATCACAGGGAGATACGAGCAGTACGTC. The chain employs TRBV6-6 and TRBJ2-7; D perhaps matches TRBD1 (6 bases). Trimming removed 2 bases at V and 4 bases at J, with 12 bases between. This CDR3 is 14 amino acids long. Germline V gene data show CDR1 as MNHNY and CDR2 as SVGAGI (reference sequence).

This clone was seen once. J is TRBJ1-6 and V is TRBV3-1 (or the pseudogene TRBV3-2); TRBD1 aligns across 7 bases. CDR1 and CDR2 from the germline V gene are LGHDT and YNNKEL (reference sequence). Losses at the gene ends were 3 bases for V and 5 bases for J; bases not matched to a gene: 4. The CDR3 extends over 15 amino acids. The CDR3 sequence: CASSQTGTNNSPLHF. In DNA form, the CDR3 reads TGTGCCAGCAGCCAGACAGGGACGAATAATTCACCCCTCCACTTT.

The V and J genes are TRBV7-7 and TRBJ2-5, with 7 bases matching TRBD2. Trimming at V came to 4 bases and at J to 4 bases, leaving 3 bases not matched to a gene. This CDR3 has 13 amino acids. Germline V gene lookup returns CDR1 SSHAT and CDR2 FNYEAQ (reference sequence). The CDR3 reads CASSSPSGETQYF. For the CDR3, the DNA is TGTGCCAGCAGCTCCCCTAGCGGAGAGACCCAGTACTTC.

This sequence joins TRBV6-6 and TRBJ2-1; 8 bases align to TRBD1. The V gene end was trimmed by 4 bases and the J gene end by 8 bases; junction bases not matched to a gene: 10. The CDR3 covers 15 residues. Germline V gene sequence: CDR1 MNHNY, CDR2 SVGAGI (reference sequence). The CDR3 DNA is TGTGCCAGCAGTTTCCTGACCCAGGGGGCAGATGAGCAGTTCTTC. Amino acid sequence: CASSFLTQGADEQFF.

The J gene is TRBJ2-2, the V gene TRBV11-2, with 13 bases that match TRBD2. There are 16 residues in the CDR3. V lost 6 bases, J lost 4 bases, and 5 bases stayed unmatched. The germline gives CDR1 SGHAT, CDR2 FQNNGV. The CDR3 DNA follows: TGTGCCAGCAGAACTAGCGGGGGGGTTTTCACCGGGGAGCTGTTTTTT. Amino acid sequence: CASRTSGGVFTGELFF. The whole variable domain, remainder taken from reference TRBV11-2 and TRBJ2-2, is EAGVAQSPRYKIIEKRQSVAFWCNPISGHATLYWYQQILGQGPKLLIQFQNNGVVDDSQLPKDRFSAERLKGVDSTLKIQPAKLEDSAVYLCASRTSGGVFTGELFFGEGSRLTVL.

The J gene is TRBJ2-1, the V gene TRBV5-4; TRBD2 agrees at 11 bases. The junction had 11 bases not matched to a gene; V was cut back by 0 bases and J by 12 bases. CDR3 length equals 16 residues. In germline, CDR1 is SGHNT, CDR2 YYREEE (reference sequence). The CDR3 region has the DNA TGTGCCAGCAGCTTGGAGGGGCTAGCGGGAGGCGGCGGGCAGTTCTTC. Its protein product is CASSLEGLAGGGGQFF.

The chain carries TRBV7-8 and TRBJ2-2; 9 bases are shared with TRBD1. The germline gives CDR1 SGHVS, CDR2 FQNEAQ. The CDR3 extends over 17 amino acids. The J segment lost 5 bases and the V segment lost 1 base, leaving 8 bases of the junction unmatched. The CDR3 nucleotides are TGTGCCAGCAGCTTAGTTGCAGGAGGACAGGGGACCGGGGAGCTGTTTTTT. This translates into CASSLVAGGQGTGELFF. The full variable domain, with the rest looked up from reference TRBV7-8 and TRBJ2-2, is GAGVSQSPRYKVAKRGQDVALRCDPISGHVSLFWYQQALGQGPEFLTYFQNEAQLDKSGLPSDRFFAERPEGSVSTLKIQRTQQEDSAVYLCASSLVAGGQGTGELFFGEGSRLTVL.

This clone was counted a single time. The chain joins TRBV19 to TRBJ2-2; tentative D call: TRBD1 (5 bases). V was trimmed by 3 bases and J by 1 base, leaving 9 bases between them. This CDR3 is 15 amino acids long. Germline CDR1 reads LNHDA; CDR2 reads SQIVND (reference sequence). In nucleotides, the CDR3 is TGTGCCAGTAGTATCTCAGGGTTGAACACCGGGGAGCTGTTTTTT. Protein product: CASSISGLNTGELFF.

This clone came up once. V is TRBV30 and J is TRBJ1-5; D call uncertain. The CDR3 is 14 amino acids. V was shortened by 0 bases and J by 5 bases, with 11 bases between the two germline ends. The germline gives CDR1 GTSNPN, CDR2 SVGIG (reference sequence). CDR3 in amino acids: CAWSVRTMDQPQHF. As DNA, the CDR3 is TGTGCCTGGAGTGTACGAACGATGGATCAGCCCCAGCATTTT. The whole variable domain, remainder taken from reference TRBV30 and TRBJ1-5, is SQTIHQWPATLVQPVGSPLSLECTVEGTSNPNLYWYRQAAGRGLQLLFYSVGIGQISSEVPQNLSASRPQDRQFILSSKKLLLSDSGFYLCAWSVRTMDQPQHFGDGTRLSIL.